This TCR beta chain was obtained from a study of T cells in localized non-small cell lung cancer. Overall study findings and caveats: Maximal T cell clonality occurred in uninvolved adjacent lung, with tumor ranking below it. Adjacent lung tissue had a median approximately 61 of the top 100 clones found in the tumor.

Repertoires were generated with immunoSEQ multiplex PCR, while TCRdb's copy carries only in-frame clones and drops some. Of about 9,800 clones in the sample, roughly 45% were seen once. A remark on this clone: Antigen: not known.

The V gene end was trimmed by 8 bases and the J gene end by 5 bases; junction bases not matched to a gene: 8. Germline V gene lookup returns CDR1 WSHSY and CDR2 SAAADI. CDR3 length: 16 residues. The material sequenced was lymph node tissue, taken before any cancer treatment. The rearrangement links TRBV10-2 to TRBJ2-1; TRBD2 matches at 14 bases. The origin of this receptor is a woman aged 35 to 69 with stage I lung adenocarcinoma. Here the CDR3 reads CASARLAGGLHNEQFF. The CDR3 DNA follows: TGCGCCAGCGCCCGACTAGCGGGGGGGCTCCACAATGAGCAGTTCTTC.